The present T cell receptor beta chain was sequenced within a study of T cells in Graves' hyperthyroidism and ophthalmopathy. Germline V gene lookup returns CDR1 SGHTA and CDR2 FQGNSA. This CDR3 is built from 14 residues. Between the trimmed V and J ends, which lost 5 bases and 6 bases, there was a span of 14 bases. Patients were excluded because of uncontrolled infection, other autoimmune disease, pregnancy or lactation. Based on clinical symptoms, serum thyroxine and TRAb, thyroid ultrasound and orbital computed tomography, diagnoses were reached. Study findings and constraints: Median prediction lead before ophthalmopathy onset was about 6.3 months with the model. Most clonotypes expanded in the thyroid (above 0.001) were also present in blood.

The table lists this clonotype with many counts. Its antigen is still unknown. The TCR beta CDR3 regions underwent amplification using RNA transcripts as the source. The HTBI set primed first-round TCR CDR3 RT-PCR. TCRdb itself ran the multiplex PCR reads through MiXCR, one entry per CDR3 protein. The sample lists about 660,000 distinct CDR3 sequences, just under 45% occurring once. The J gene is TRBJ1-5, the V gene TRBV7-2, with unresolved D. The sequence was obtained from an adult man with Graves' disease, either hyperthyroidism or ophthalmopathy (not recorded which). Sequenced input: peripheral blood or thyroid tissue (not recorded which). The chain's CDR3 is CASSPELRPQPQHF. CDR3 nucleotide sequence: TGTGCCAGCAGCCCAGAACTACGGCCTCAGCCCCAGCATTTT. Full variable domain (outside the CDR3, taken from reference TRBV7-2 and TRBJ1-5): GAGVSQSPSNKVTEKGKDVELRCDPISGHTALYWYRQSLGQGLEFLIYFQGNSAPDKSGLPSDRFSAERTGGSVSTLTIQRTQQEDSAVYLCASSPELRPQPQHFGDGTRLSIL.